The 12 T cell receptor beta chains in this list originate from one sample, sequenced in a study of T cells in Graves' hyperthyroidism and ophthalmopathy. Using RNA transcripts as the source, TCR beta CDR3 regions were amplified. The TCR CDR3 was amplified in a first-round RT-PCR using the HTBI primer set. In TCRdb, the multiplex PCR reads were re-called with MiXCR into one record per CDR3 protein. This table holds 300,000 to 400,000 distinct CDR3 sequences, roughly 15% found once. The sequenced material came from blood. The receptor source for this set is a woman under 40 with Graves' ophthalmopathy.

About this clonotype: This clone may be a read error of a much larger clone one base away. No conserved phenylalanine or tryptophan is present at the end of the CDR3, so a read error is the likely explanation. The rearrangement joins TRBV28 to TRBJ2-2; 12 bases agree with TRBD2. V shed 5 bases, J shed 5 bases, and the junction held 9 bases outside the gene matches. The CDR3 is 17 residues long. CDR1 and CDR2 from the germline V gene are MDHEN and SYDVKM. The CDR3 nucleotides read TGTGCCAGCAGTCACCAAACTAGCGGGGGGCGGACCGGGGAGCTGTTTCTT. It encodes CASSHQTSGGRTGELFL.

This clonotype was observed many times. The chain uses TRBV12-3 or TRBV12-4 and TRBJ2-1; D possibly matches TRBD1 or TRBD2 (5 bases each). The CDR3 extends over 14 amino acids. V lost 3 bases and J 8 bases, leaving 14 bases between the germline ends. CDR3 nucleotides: TGTGCCAGCAGTTTCTCTAAGGGGAGCCATGAGCAGTTCTTC. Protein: CASSFSKGSHEQFF.

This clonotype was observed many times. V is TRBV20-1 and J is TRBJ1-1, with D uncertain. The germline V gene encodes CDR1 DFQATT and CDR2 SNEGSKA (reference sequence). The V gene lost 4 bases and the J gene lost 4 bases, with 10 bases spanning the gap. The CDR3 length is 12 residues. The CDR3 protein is CSAILQSTEAFF. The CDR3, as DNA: TGCAGTGCTATCCTACAGAGCACTGAAGCTTTCTTT.

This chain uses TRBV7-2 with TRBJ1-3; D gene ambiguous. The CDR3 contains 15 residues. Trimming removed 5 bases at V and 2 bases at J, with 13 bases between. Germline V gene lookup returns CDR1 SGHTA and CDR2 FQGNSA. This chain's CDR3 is CASSIVTKTGNTIYF. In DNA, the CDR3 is TGTGCCAGCAGCATAGTGACAAAGACTGGAAACACCATATATTTT. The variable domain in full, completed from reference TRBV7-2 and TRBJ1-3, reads GAGVSQSPSNKVTEKGKDVELRCDPISGHTALYWYRQSLGQGLEFLIYFQGNSAPDKSGLPSDRFSAERTGGSVSTLTIQRTQQEDSAVYLCASSIVTKTGNTIYFGEGSWLTVV.

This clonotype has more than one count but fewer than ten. CDR3 protein: CASSSKDRSNTEAFF. The DNA for the CDR3 is TGTGCCAGCAGCTCTAAAGACAGATCGAACACTGAAGCTTTCTTT. J is TRBJ1-1 and V is TRBV7-9; D might be TRBD1 (5 bases). The CDR3 has 15 amino acids. V was shortened by 4 bases and J by 1 base, with 13 bases between the two germline ends. CDR1 SEHNR and CDR2 FQNEAQ come from the germline V gene (reference sequence).

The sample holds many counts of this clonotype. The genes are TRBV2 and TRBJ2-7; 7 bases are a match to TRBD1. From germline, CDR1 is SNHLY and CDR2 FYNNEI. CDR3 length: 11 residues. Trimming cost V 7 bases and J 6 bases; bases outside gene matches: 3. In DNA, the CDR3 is TGTGCCAGCAAGACAGGGATCGAGCAGTACTTC. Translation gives CASKTGIEQYF. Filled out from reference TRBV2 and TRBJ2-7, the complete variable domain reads EPEVTQTPSHQVTQMGQEVILRCVPISNHLYFYWYRQILGQKVEFLVSFYNNEISEKSEIFDDQFSVERPDGSNFTLKIRSTKLEDSAMYFCASKTGIEQYFGPGTRLTVT.

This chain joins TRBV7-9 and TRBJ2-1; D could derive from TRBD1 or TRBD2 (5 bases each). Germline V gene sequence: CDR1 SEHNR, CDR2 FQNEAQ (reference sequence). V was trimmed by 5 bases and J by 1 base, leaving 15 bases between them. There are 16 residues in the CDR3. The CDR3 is CASSLYSGASYNEQFF. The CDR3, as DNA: TGTGCCAGCAGCCTTTACTCCGGGGCGTCCTACAATGAGCAGTTCTTC.

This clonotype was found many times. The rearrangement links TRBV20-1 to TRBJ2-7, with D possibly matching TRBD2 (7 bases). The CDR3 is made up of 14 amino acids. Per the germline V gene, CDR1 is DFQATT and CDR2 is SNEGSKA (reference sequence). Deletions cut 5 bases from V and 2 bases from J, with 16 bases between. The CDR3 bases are TGCAGTGCTGAGCCAGGGGAGGGGACCTACGAGCAGTACTTC. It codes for CSAEPGEGTYEQYF.

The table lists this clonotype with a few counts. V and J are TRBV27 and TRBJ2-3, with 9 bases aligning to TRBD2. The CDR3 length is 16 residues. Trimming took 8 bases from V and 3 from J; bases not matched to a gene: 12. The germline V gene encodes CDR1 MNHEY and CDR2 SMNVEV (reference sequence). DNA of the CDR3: TGTGCCAGCGCAGTTCAGCGGGGGGCGAGGACAGATACGCAGTATTTT. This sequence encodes CASAVQRGARTDTQYF.

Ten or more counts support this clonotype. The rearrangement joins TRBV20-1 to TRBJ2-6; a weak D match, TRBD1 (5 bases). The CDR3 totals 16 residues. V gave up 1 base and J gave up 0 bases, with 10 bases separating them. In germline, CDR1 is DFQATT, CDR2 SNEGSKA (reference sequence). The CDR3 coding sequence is TGCAGTGCTAGAGTGGGGCAGAGCTCTGGGGCCAACGTCCTGACTTTC. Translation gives CSARVGQSSGANVLTF.

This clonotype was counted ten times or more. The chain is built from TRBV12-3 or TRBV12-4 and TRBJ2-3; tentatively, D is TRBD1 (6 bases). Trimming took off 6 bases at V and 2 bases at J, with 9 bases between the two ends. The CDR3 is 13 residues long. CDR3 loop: CASRRDNTDTQYF. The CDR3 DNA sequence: TGTGCCAGCAGGAGGGACAACACAGATACGCAGTATTTT.

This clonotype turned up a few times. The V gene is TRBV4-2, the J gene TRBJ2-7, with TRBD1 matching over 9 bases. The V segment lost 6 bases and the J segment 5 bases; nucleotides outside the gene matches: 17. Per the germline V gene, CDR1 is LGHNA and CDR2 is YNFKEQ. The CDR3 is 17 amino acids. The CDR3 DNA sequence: TGTGCCAGCAGTCGCAGTGTGCTTCGGGGACAGGGACACGAGCAGTACTTC. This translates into CASSRSVLRGQGHEQYF.